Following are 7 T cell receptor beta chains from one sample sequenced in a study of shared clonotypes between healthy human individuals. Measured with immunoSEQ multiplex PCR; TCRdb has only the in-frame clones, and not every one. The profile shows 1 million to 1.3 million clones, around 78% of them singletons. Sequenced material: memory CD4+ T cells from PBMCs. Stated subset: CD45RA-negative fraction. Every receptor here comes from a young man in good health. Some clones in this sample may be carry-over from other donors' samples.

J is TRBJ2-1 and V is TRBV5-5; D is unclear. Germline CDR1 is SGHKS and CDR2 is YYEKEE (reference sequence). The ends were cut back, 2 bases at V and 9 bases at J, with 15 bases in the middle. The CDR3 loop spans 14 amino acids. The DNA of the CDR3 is TGTGCCAGCAGCTTACCGTGGGCAAGAGGTGAGCAGTTCTTC. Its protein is CASSLPWARGEQFF.

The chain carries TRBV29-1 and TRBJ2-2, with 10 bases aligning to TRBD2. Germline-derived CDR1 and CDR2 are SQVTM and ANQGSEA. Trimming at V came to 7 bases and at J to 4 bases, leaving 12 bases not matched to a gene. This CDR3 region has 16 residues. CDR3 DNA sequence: TGCAGCGCCTACCCAGCGGGAGGGCCGGGCACCGGGGAGCTGTTTTTT. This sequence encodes CSAYPAGGPGTGELFF.

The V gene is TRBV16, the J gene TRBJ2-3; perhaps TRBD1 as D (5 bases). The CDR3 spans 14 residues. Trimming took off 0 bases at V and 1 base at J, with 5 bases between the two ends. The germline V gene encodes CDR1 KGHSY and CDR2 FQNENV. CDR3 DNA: TGTGCCAGCAGCCAATCCAGGGGCACAGATACGCAGTATTTT. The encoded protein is CASSQSRGTDTQYF. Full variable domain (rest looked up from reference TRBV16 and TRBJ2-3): GEEVAQTPKHLVRGEGQKAKLYCAPIKGHSYVFWYQQVLKNEFKFLISFQNENVFDETGMPKERFSAKCLPNSPCSLEIQATKLEDSAVYFCASSQSRGTDTQYFGPGTRLTVL.

The chain's CDR3 is CASSFRGLGGWTQYF. The CDR3 DNA reads TGTGCCAGCAGTTTTAGAGGGCTCGGTGGATGGACCCAGTACTTC. This chain links TRBV28 with TRBJ2-5, with D possibly matching TRBD2 (5 bases). In germline, CDR1 is MDHEN, CDR2 SYDVKM. Trimming cost V 3 bases and J 7 bases, with 18 bases left between them. The length of the CDR3 is 15 residues.

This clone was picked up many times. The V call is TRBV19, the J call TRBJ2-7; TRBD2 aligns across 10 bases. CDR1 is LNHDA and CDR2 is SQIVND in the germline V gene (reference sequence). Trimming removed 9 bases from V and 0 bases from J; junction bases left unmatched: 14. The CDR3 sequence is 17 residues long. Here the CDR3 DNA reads TGTGCCAGCCCCAGGGTGACTAGCGGGCCGAGCTCCTACGAGCAGTACTTC. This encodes CASPRVTSGPSSYEQYF.

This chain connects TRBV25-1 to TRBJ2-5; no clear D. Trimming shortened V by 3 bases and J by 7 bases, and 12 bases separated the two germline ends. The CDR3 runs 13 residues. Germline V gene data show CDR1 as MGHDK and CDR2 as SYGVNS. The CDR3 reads CASSDSTGRTQYF. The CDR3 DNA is TGTGCCAGCAGTGATTCCACTGGTCGGACCCAGTACTTC.

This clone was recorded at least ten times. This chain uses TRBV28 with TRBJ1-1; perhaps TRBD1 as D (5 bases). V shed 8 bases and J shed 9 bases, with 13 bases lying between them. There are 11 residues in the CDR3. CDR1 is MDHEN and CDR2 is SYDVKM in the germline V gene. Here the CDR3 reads CASYYKGKAFF. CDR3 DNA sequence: TGTGCCAGCTACTACAAGGGGAAAGCTTTCTTT. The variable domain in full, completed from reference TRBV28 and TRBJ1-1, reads DVKVTQSSRYLVKRTGEKVFLECVQDMDHENMFWYRQDPGLGLRLIYFSYDVKMKEKGDIPEGYSVSREKKERFSLILESASTNQTSMYLCASYYKGKAFFGQGTRLTVV.